Below, one T cell receptor beta chain is given with its context. What it binds is not known. This sample was included in a study of T cell repertoires in cytomegalovirus infection. Study-level information: Both a matching HLA type and CMV infection were indicated by public TCR beta signatures.

Study-wide results and limits: Carriers of CMV plus the relevant HLA were identified by cumulative public TCR beta family frequency.

TCRdb independently ran MiXCR on the reads; one entry per CDR3 protein. In the table there are over 250,000 distinct CDR3 sequences, around 25% of which are singletons. Between the trimmed V and J ends, which lost 6 bases and 3 bases, there was a span of 15 bases. CDR1 is MDHEN, CDR2 SYDVKM, per germline. The CDR3 length is 14 residues. Sequencing was performed on PBMCs. The receptor was derived from a human donor in good health (CMV status not recorded). Some clones in this sample may be carry-over from other donors' samples. The chain couples TRBV28 to TRBJ2-7, with D possibly matching TRBD1 (6 bases). CDR3 sequence: CASRRLDSVYEQYF. For the CDR3, the DNA is TGTGCCAGCAGGCGCTTGGACAGTGTCTACGAGCAGTACTTC.